Below are 6 T cell receptor beta chains sequenced from a single sample in a study of OX40 agonist ivuxolimab in advanced cancers. Sequencing was performed with immunoSEQ multiplex PCR; in TCRdb, only in-frame clones are kept and a portion is missing. The sample has 30,000 to 35,000 clones; 60% to 85% are singletons. The input for sequencing was CD4+ or CD8+ T cells sorted from blood, taken in a trial of the OX40 agonist ivuxolimab. These receptors all come from an adult with an advanced solid tumor such as melanoma, head and neck, liver or kidney cancer.

The rearrangement links TRBV6-1 to TRBJ1-1; D might be TRBD1 (5 bases). The CDR3 extends over 14 amino acids. The V gene lost 2 bases and the J gene lost 1 base, with 8 bases spanning the gap. Germline CDR1 is MNHNS and CDR2 is SASEGT. CDR3 residues: CASSERTGNTEAFF. CDR3 sequence (DNA): TGTGCCAGCAGTGAAAGAACAGGGAACACTGAAGCTTTCTTT.

The rearrangement uses TRBV6-1 and TRBJ1-1; D remains ambiguous. From germline, CDR1 is MNHNS and CDR2 SASEGT. The CDR3 covers 14 residues. With 5 bases removed from V and 4 bases from J, the gap between germline ends came to 14 bases. Here the CDR3 DNA reads TGTGCCAGCAGTTTAACAGCACCGGGCACTGAAGCTTTCTTT. This sequence encodes CASSLTAPGTEAFF.

This clone was seen once. CDR3 DNA: TGTGCCAGCAGTCTCACGACTAGCTCTCGGCGAGAGCAGTACTTC. This codes for CASSLTTSSRREQYF. This sequence joins TRBV28 and TRBJ2-7; 7 nucleotides align to TRBD2. The CDR3 runs to 15 residues. The germline V gene encodes CDR1 MDHEN and CDR2 SYDVKM. V gave up 5 bases and J gave up 7 bases; unmatched junction bases: 14.

This sequence joins TRBV6-1 and TRBJ1-1; 8 bases map to TRBD1. The germline gives CDR1 MNHNS, CDR2 SASEGT. Trimming removed 1 base from V and 5 bases from J; junction bases left unmatched: 6. This CDR3 region has 15 residues. Written as DNA, the CDR3 is TGTGCCAGCAGTGAAGGACAGGGGCGTGGGACTGAAGCTTTCTTT. This codes for CASSEGQGRGTEAFF.

The chain couples TRBV6-5 to TRBJ1-1; tentatively, D is TRBD1 (5 bases). V was cut by 0 bases and J by 1 base, with 12 bases left in between. Germline V gene data show CDR1 as MNHEY and CDR2 as SVGAGI. This CDR3 has 16 amino acids. Written as DNA, the CDR3 is TGTGCCAGCAGTTACTCGATCGCAGGGAAGAACACTGAAGCTTTCTTT. This sequence encodes CASSYSIAGKNTEAFF.

The chain joins TRBV27 to TRBJ2-1; D might be TRBD1 (6 bases). Trimming left V 5 bases short and J 5 bases short, with 16 bases between. Germline lookup yields CDR1 MNHEY and CDR2 SMNVEV (reference sequence). This CDR3 comprises 15 residues. The CDR3, as DNA: TGTGCCAGCAGTATGCAGGGGAGAGGGAACAATGAGCAGTTCTTC. Its translation is CASSMQGRGNNEQFF.